Listed below are T cell receptor beta chains from one sample, sequenced in a study of shared clonotypes between healthy human individuals. Clones were read by immunoSEQ multiplex PCR, and TCRdb kept only the in-frame ones, dropping some. Here the sample spans some 2,000,000 clones, around 96% being singletons. Input material: naive CD8+ T cells sorted from blood. The receptor set was obtained from a man younger than 30 in good health. The CDR3 runs from the conserved cysteine through the conserved F or W. The order of the fields is V gene, D gene, clone size, J gene, CDR3 protein, CDR3 DNA. A D gene is named only where the DNA matches it firmly. A clone size is listed for some rows: how often the clone was seen (once, few, many), or a class if it is expanded.

V gene: TRBV7-2; D gene: -; clone size: -; J gene: TRBJ2-3; CDR3 protein: CASSPRARTDTQYF; CDR3 DNA: TGTGCCAGCAGCCCGAGGGCCAGGACAGATACGCAGTATTTT
V gene: TRBV10-1; D gene: -; clone size: -; J gene: TRBJ2-7; CDR3 protein: CASSPARGTYYEQYF; CDR3 DNA: TGCGCCAGCAGCCCCGCGCGGGGGACATACTACGAGCAGTACTTC
V gene: TRBV28; D gene: -; clone size: -; J gene: TRBJ1-5; CDR3 protein: CASSFSNQPQHF; CDR3 DNA: TGTGCCAGCAGTTTCTCCAATCAGCCCCAGCATTTT
V gene: TRBV28; D gene: -; clone size: -; J gene: TRBJ2-2; CDR3 protein: CASSLAGEDPTGELFF; CDR3 DNA: TGTGCCAGCAGTTTAGCAGGGGAGGACCCCACCGGGGAGCTGTTTTTT
V gene: TRBV6-5; D gene: TRBD1; clone size: -; J gene: TRBJ2-7; CDR3 protein: CASRWTGGGYEQYF; CDR3 DNA: TGTGCCAGCAGATGGACAGGGGGCGGATACGAGCAGTACTTC
V gene: TRBV2; D gene: -; clone size: -; J gene: TRBJ1-6; CDR3 protein: CASSGTVRTVRAYNSPLHF; CDR3 DNA: TGTGCCAGCAGTGGGACAGTAAGGACGGTTCGGGCCTATAATTCACCCCTCCACTTT
V gene: TRBV19; D gene: -; clone size: -; J gene: TRBJ1-5; CDR3 protein: CASSMTGYSNQPQHF; CDR3 DNA: TGTGCCAGTAGTATGACGGGATATAGCAATCAGCCCCAGCATTTT
V gene: TRBV4-1; D gene: -; clone size: -; J gene: TRBJ1-2; CDR3 protein: CASSQIGGGDTTF; CDR3 DNA: TGCGCCAGCAGCCAGATAGGAGGCGGCGATACCACCTTC
V gene: TRBV7-9; D gene: TRBD1; clone size: -; J gene: TRBJ1-1; CDR3 protein: CASSPLGQGARDTEAFF; CDR3 DNA: TGTGCCAGCAGCCCTCTTGGACAGGGGGCGCGTGACACTGAAGCTTTCTTT
V gene: TRBV4-2; D gene: -; clone size: -; J gene: TRBJ1-5; CDR3 protein: CASSQGVGYSNQPQHF; CDR3 DNA: TGTGCCAGCAGCCAAGGAGTCGGGTATAGCAATCAGCCCCAGCATTTT
V gene: TRBV6-5; D gene: -; clone size: -; J gene: TRBJ1-1; CDR3 protein: CASSPGGTNTEAFF; CDR3 DNA: TGTGCCAGCAGTCCCGGAGGAACGAACACTGAAGCTTTCTTT
V gene: TRBV4-1; D gene: -; clone size: -; J gene: TRBJ1-1; CDR3 protein: CASSPGPGWTEAFF; CDR3 DNA: TGCGCCAGCAGCCCCGGGCCGGGTTGGACTGAAGCTTTCTTT
V gene: TRBV30; D gene: -; clone size: -; J gene: TRBJ1-2; CDR3 protein: CAWTWGDGYTF; CDR3 DNA: TGTGCCTGGACGTGGGGGGATGGCTACACCTTC
V gene: TRBV4-3; D gene: -; clone size: -; J gene: TRBJ2-7; CDR3 protein: CASSQRYGGTGSYEQYF; CDR3 DNA: TGCGCCAGCAGCCAAAGATACGGCGGGACTGGTTCCTACGAGCAGTACTTC
V gene: TRBV7-9; D gene: TRBD1; clone size: -; J gene: TRBJ2-7; CDR3 protein: CASSLGDSTYEQYF; CDR3 DNA: TGTGCCAGCAGCTTGGGGGACAGCACCTACGAGCAGTACTTC
V gene: TRBV4-1; D gene: -; clone size: -; J gene: TRBJ2-7; CDR3 protein: CASSLRLASGYEQYF; CDR3 DNA: TGCGCCAGCAGCCTTCGATTAGCGTCGGGCTACGAGCAGTACTTC
V gene: TRBV6-1; D gene: -; clone size: -; J gene: TRBJ2-7; CDR3 protein: CASSDLGTSYEQYF; CDR3 DNA: TGTGCCAGCAGTGACCTCGGGACCTCCTACGAGCAGTACTTC
V gene: TRBV7-2; D gene: TRBD1; clone size: -; J gene: TRBJ2-5; CDR3 protein: CASSLAFGQGQETQYF; CDR3 DNA: TGTGCCAGCAGCTTAGCCTTCGGACAGGGACAAGAGACCCAGTACTTC
V gene: TRBV11-3; D gene: TRBD1; clone size: -; J gene: TRBJ2-5; CDR3 protein: CASSSDRDLQETQYF; CDR3 DNA: TGTGCCAGCAGCTCGGACAGGGACCTCCAAGAGACCCAGTACTTC
V gene: TRBV30; D gene: -; clone size: -; J gene: TRBJ2-2; CDR3 protein: CAWSVLNTGELFF; CDR3 DNA: TGTGCCTGGAGTGTGCTGAACACCGGGGAGCTGTTTTTT
V gene: TRBV13; D gene: -; clone size: -; J gene: TRBJ1-1; CDR3 protein: CASSLGEGNTEAFF; CDR3 DNA: TGTGCCAGCAGCTTAGGGGAGGGGAACACTGAAGCTTTCTTT
V gene: TRBV7-2; D gene: TRBD1; clone size: -; J gene: TRBJ2-7; CDR3 protein: CASSPGTGIEQYF; CDR3 DNA: TGTGCCAGCAGCCCCGGGACAGGGATTGAGCAGTACTTC
V gene: TRBV7-8; D gene: -; clone size: -; J gene: TRBJ2-2; CDR3 protein: CASNLILGTGELFF; CDR3 DNA: TGTGCCAGTAACCTGATTCTGGGGACCGGGGAGCTGTTTTTT
V gene: TRBV29-1; D gene: -; clone size: -; J gene: TRBJ2-7; CDR3 protein: CSVWDGGNEQYF; CDR3 DNA: TGCAGCGTGTGGGACGGAGGGAACGAGCAGTACTTC
V gene: TRBV7-8; D gene: -; clone size: once; J gene: TRBJ1-5; CDR3 protein: CASSLASQGSNQPQHF; CDR3 DNA: TGTGCCAGCAGCTTAGCGTCGCAGGGGAGCAATCAGCCCCAGCATTTT
V gene: TRBV7-6; D gene: -; clone size: -; J gene: TRBJ2-1; CDR3 protein: CASSLGGQGSYNEQFF; CDR3 DNA: TGTGCCAGCAGCTTAGGGGGGCAGGGCTCCTACAATGAGCAGTTCTTC
V gene: TRBV11-2; D gene: TRBD2; clone size: -; J gene: TRBJ2-1; CDR3 protein: CASSFTSGGAVYNEQFF; CDR3 DNA: TGTGCCAGCAGCTTTACTAGCGGGGGGGCCGTATACAATGAGCAGTTCTTC
V gene: TRBV28; D gene: -; clone size: -; J gene: TRBJ2-2; CDR3 protein: CASRIANTGELFF; CDR3 DNA: TGTGCCAGCAGGATCGCGAACACCGGGGAGCTGTTTTTT
V gene: TRBV6-5; D gene: -; clone size: -; J gene: TRBJ2-1; CDR3 protein: CASSAGLMIYNEQFF; CDR3 DNA: TGTGCCAGCAGCGCCGGTCTGATGATATACAATGAGCAGTTCTTC